Below are 22 T cell receptor beta chains sequenced from a single sample in a study of glioma-infiltrating T cells. TCR alpha and beta CDR3 regions were amplified from RNA using iRepertoire nested multiplex PCR. TCRdb analysed the multiplex PCR reads with MiXCR anew, one entry per CDR3 protein. Among about 400,000 distinct CDR3 sequences listed, roughly two fifths were seen once. The sequenced sample consisted of glioma tissue, nonneoplastic brain tissue, or PBMCs (not recorded which). These receptors were obtained from a human donor with low-grade glioma or glioblastoma, undergoing nonglioma brain surgery, or in good health (not recorded which).

Notes on this clonotype: A much bigger clone sits one base away, suggesting this may be a read error. The chain has TRBV27 and TRBJ1-1; D remains ambiguous. The CDR3 length is 14 residues. In germline, CDR1 is MNHEY, CDR2 SMNVEV (reference sequence). Here the CDR3 reads CASSLSGVNTEALF. The CDR3 DNA is TGTGCCAGCAGTTTATCAGGAGTGAACACTGAAGCTCTCTTT.

Concerning this clonotype itself: A single base separates this from a much larger clone, so it may be a read error. The missing conserved phenylalanine or tryptophan at the end of this CDR3 makes a read error likely. The rearrangement uses TRBV6-1 and TRBJ1-1; D possibly corresponds to TRBD1 (5 bases). The CDR3 is 13 residues long. V shed 7 bases and J shed 4 bases, with 13 bases lying between them. Germline V CDR1 and CDR2: MNHNS, SASEGT. The CDR3 DNA reads TGTGCCAGCACGCGCAGGGAGGCCACTGAAGCTTTCTCT. Protein sequence: CASTRREATEAFS.

The V and J genes are TRBV7-2 and TRBJ1-5, with a tentative D call TRBD1 (6 bases). The CDR3 runs 16 residues. Trimming cost V 8 bases and J 0 bases, with 17 bases left between them. Germline values: CDR1 SGHTA, CDR2 FQGNSA. CDR3 residues: CASGQGTHYSNQPQHF. The CDR3 DNA reads TGTGCCAGCGGCCAAGGGACACACTATAGCAATCAGCCCCAGCATTTT. Full variable domain (rest looked up from reference TRBV7-2 and TRBJ1-5): GAGVSQSPSNKVTEKGKDVELRCDPISGHTALYWYRQSLGQGLEFLIYFQGNSAPDKSGLPSDRFSAERTGGSVSTLTIQRTQQEDSAVYLCASGQGTHYSNQPQHFGDGTRLSIL.

This chain links TRBV7-6 with TRBJ1-4, with TRBD1 matching over 9 bases. Trimming cost V 5 bases and J 1 base; bases outside gene matches: 11. The V gene's germline CDR1 is SGHVS and CDR2 FNYEAQ. The CDR3 spans 18 residues. CDR3 nucleotide sequence: TGTGCCAGCAGCAGGGGACCGGGACAGGGCTTAACTAATGAAAAACTGTTTTTT. Encoded protein: CASSRGPGQGLTNEKLFF.

This clonotype has at least ten counts. The V gene is TRBV28, the J gene TRBJ2-1; TRBD1 is a possible D gene (5 bases). The CDR3 is made up of 13 amino acids. V gave up 4 bases and J gave up 6 bases, with 10 bases separating them. The germline V gene has CDR1 MDHEN and CDR2 SYDVKM. In nucleotides, the CDR3 is TGTGCCAGCAGTTGGGGCAGCTTCAATGAGCAGTTCTTC. Protein product: CASSWGSFNEQFF.

The V call is TRBV7-9, the J call TRBJ2-7; 7 bases are shared with TRBD1. CDR3 size: 15 residues. Trimming at V came to 3 bases and at J to 2 bases, leaving 7 bases not matched to a gene. Germline V lookup: CDR1 SEHNR, CDR2 FQNEAQ (reference sequence). DNA of the CDR3: TGTGCCAGCAGCTTTCCCGGGACAGCCACCTACGAGCAGTACTTC. This codes for CASSFPGTATYEQYF.

This clonotype was counted ten times or more. DNA for the CDR3: TGTGCCACCAGCAGAGATCCCGCCCCAGATACGCAGTATTTT. This encodes CATSRDPAPDTQYF. The chain links TRBV15 to TRBJ2-3; D unresolved. In germline, CDR1 is LNHNV, CDR2 YYDKDF (reference sequence). This CDR3 is built from 14 residues. V was trimmed by 0 bases and J by 4 bases, leaving 8 bases between them.

In its sample, this clonotype was seen a few times. V and J are TRBV19 and TRBJ2-1; D gene uncertain. V gave up 5 bases and J gave up 2 bases, with 7 bases separating them. This CDR3 is 13 amino acids long. Germline values: CDR1 LNHDA, CDR2 SQIVND (reference sequence). As DNA, the CDR3 is TGTGCCAGTAGTCCCGTAACCTACAATGAGCAGTTCTTC. Its protein product is CASSPVTYNEQFF.

This clonotype was observed a few times. The V gene is TRBV20-1, the J gene TRBJ2-5; 9 nucleotides align to TRBD2. V trimming: 3 bases; J trimming: 5 bases; junction bases outside the gene matches: 10. CDR1 is DFQATT and CDR2 is SNEGSKA in the germline V gene (reference sequence). This CDR3 region has 15 residues. CDR3 nucleotides: TGCAGTGCTAGCGGTAGCGGGAGACGTCGGGAGACCCAGTACTTC. This gives the protein CSASGSGRRRETQYF.

The table lists this clonotype with a few counts. The rearrangement joins TRBV6-1 to TRBJ2-7; TRBD2 matches at 8 bases. CDR3 length: 14 residues. The V gene's germline CDR1 is MNHNS and CDR2 SASEGT. Trimming removed 7 bases from V and 3 bases from J; junction bases left unmatched: 8. CDR3 in amino acids: CASTNSGIVYEQYF. CDR3 in DNA: TGTGCCAGCACTAATAGCGGGATTGTCTACGAGCAGTACTTC.

The V gene is TRBV10-3, the J gene TRBJ1-5; no firm D call. The CDR3 has 14 residues. V lost 5 bases, J lost 1 base, and 9 bases lay in between. The germline gives CDR1 ENHRY, CDR2 SYGVKD. CDR3 DNA sequence: TGTGCCATCAGTCCAGAGAGGAGCAATCAGCCCCAGCATTTT. Protein sequence: CAISPERSNQPQHF.

The chain is built from TRBV28 and TRBJ2-2; tentatively, D is TRBD2 (6 bases). Trimming pared 1 base from V and 4 bases from J, leaving 16 bases between. The CDR3 has 17 amino acids. In germline, CDR1 is MDHEN, CDR2 SYDVKM. DNA for the CDR3: TGTGCCAGCAGTTTATTTGGGGGACTCATGCTCACCGGGGAGCTGTTTTTT. Amino acid sequence: CASSLFGGLMLTGELFF.

The chain has TRBV12-3 or TRBV12-4 and TRBJ2-2, with D possibly matching TRBD2 (6 bases). Trimming stripped 3 bases from V and 5 bases from J, with 10 bases between. The CDR3 contains 14 residues. The chain's CDR3 is CASSFTGETGELFF. In nucleotides, the CDR3 is TGTGCCAGCAGTTTTACGGGGGAAACCGGGGAGCTGTTTTTT.

This clonotype was seen at least ten times. V usage is TRBV27 and J usage is TRBJ2-1, with D possibly called TRBD1 or TRBD2 (5 bases each). CDR3 length: 16 amino acids. CDR1 and CDR2 (germline): MNHEY, SMNVEV (reference sequence). Trimming cost V 5 bases and J 6 bases, with 20 bases left between them. CDR3 nucleotides: TGTGCCAGCAGTATCCCCGGGACGAGGAGTTTCAATGAGCAGTTCTTC. Protein sequence: CASSIPGTRSFNEQFF.

A note on this clonotype: Being one base from a much bigger clone, this may be a read error. The J gene is TRBJ2-3, the V gene TRBV28; D remains ambiguous. Trimming removed 3 bases from V and 8 bases from J, with 9 bases in between. CDR1 and CDR2 (germline): MDHEN, SYDVKM. This CDR3 is 12 amino acids long. CDR3 sequence: CASSLIMPTQYF. The CDR3, as DNA: TGTGCCAGCAGTTTGATCATGCCTACGCAGTATTTT.

In regard to this clonotype: A much larger clone differs by one base, so this may be a read error. The chain combines TRBV6-2 or TRBV6-3 with TRBJ2-1; no definite D call. The germline V gene has CDR1 MNHEY and CDR2 SVGEGT. The CDR3 is 14 amino acids. With 2 bases removed from V and 4 bases from J, the gap between germline ends came to 9 bases. As DNA, the CDR3 is TGTGCCAGCAGTTACGCGATTAAATACAATGAGCAGTTCTTC. Encoded protein: CASSYAIKYNEQFF.

Concerning this clonotype: At one of its ends the junction is not consistent with the germline gene, which may arise from a read error. CDR3 DNA sequence: TGTGCCAGCAGTCCTACAGGGTACGACCAGTACTTC. Translating it yields CASSPTGYDQYF. This chain joins TRBV28 and TRBJ2-7; weak D call: TRBD1 (6 bases). CDR3 length: 12 residues. Germline lookup yields CDR1 MDHEN and CDR2 SYDVKM.

This clonotype was recorded a few times. The chain combines TRBV7-2 with TRBJ2-5; TRBD1 matches at 8 bases. Per the germline V gene, CDR1 is SGHTA and CDR2 is FQGNSA. V shed 5 bases and J 2 bases; nucleotides not matched to a gene: 10. The CDR3 is 16 amino acids. The CDR3: CASSRRTGSTQETQYF. The CDR3 DNA sequence: TGTGCCAGCAGCCGCCGGACAGGGAGTACTCAAGAGACCCAGTACTTC.

Turning to this clonotype: With a much larger clone just one base away, this may be a read error. V usage is TRBV28 and J usage is TRBJ1-1; the D gene is possibly TRBD1 (5 bases). The CDR3 consists of 13 residues. V was clipped by 3 bases and J by 10 bases, with 15 bases between them. Germline loops: CDR1 MDHEN, CDR2 SYDVKM. The CDR3 region is CASSFSGLVGAFF. The DNA for the CDR3 is TGTGCCAGCAGTTTCTCAGGGTTGGTTGGAGCTTTCTTT.

This clonotype was seen repeatedly, ten times or more. The chain links TRBV6-2 or TRBV6-3 to TRBJ1-1; D is uncertain. The V gene's germline CDR1 is MNHEY and CDR2 SVGEGT. V was shortened by 6 bases and J by 0 bases, with 5 bases between the two germline ends. CDR3 size: 12 residues. In DNA form, the CDR3 reads TGTGCCAGCAGGGAGTTGAACACTGAAGCTTTCTTT. Translating gives CASRELNTEAFF.

In this sample, this clonotype turned up many times. The chain has TRBV6-1 and TRBJ2-1; TRBD2 matches at 7 bases. The CDR3 loop spans 16 amino acids. Germline trimming cut 5 bases from V and 5 bases from J; bases unmatched to any gene: 12. Per germline, CDR1 MNHNS and CDR2 SASEGT. The CDR3 protein is CASSPDFSGLNNEQFF. CDR3 nucleotides: TGTGCCAGCAGTCCCGACTTTAGCGGGCTCAACAATGAGCAGTTCTTC.

Concerning this clonotype: The junction departs from germline at one end; a sequencing error may be responsible. The rearrangement uses TRBV13 and TRBJ2-7; D remains ambiguous. This CDR3 is built from 14 residues. Per the germline V gene, CDR1 is PRHDT and CDR2 is FYEKMQ (reference sequence). In nucleotides, the CDR3 is TGTGCCAGCAGTTTAGGACGCCAAGGTCGAGAGCAGTACTTC. This gives the protein CASSLGRQGREQYF.